This passage covers 2 T cell receptor beta chains from one sample sequenced in a study of T cell repertoires in cytomegalovirus infection. The antigens for these receptors are not known. In TCRdb, the reads were re-called with MiXCR into one record per CDR3 protein. The data show 95,000 to 150,000 distinct CDR3 sequences, about 32% seen once. Sequenced here: CD8+ T cells from cultured PBMCs, sampled from culture after CMV antigen stimulation. These receptors were obtained from a human donor in good health (CMV status not recorded). Some clones in this sample may be carry-over from other donors' samples.

About this clonotype itself: Given a much more abundant clone one base away, this may be a read error. The chain carries TRBV4-3 and TRBJ1-5; TRBD1 aligns across 7 bases. This CDR3 comprises 17 residues. The V gene end was trimmed by 1 base and the J gene end by 7 bases; junction bases not matched to a gene: 13. The germline gives CDR1 LGHNA, CDR2 YSLEER. The CDR3 nucleotides are TGCGCCAGCAGCCAAGTGGACCACAGGGGTCTATGGCAGCCCCAGCATTTT. Translated, it gives CASSQVDHRGLWQPQHF.

The V and J genes are TRBV28 and TRBJ1-4; 7 nucleotides agree with TRBD1. CDR3 length: 20 residues. Per germline, CDR1 MDHEN and CDR2 SYDVKM. J was trimmed by 3 bases and V by 5 bases; bases with no gene match: 21. The CDR3 sequence is CASSPEPDRVLIFANEKLFF. CDR3 DNA sequence: TGTGCCAGCAGTCCTGAACCCGACAGGGTTTTGATCTTTGCTAATGAAAAACTGTTTTTT.